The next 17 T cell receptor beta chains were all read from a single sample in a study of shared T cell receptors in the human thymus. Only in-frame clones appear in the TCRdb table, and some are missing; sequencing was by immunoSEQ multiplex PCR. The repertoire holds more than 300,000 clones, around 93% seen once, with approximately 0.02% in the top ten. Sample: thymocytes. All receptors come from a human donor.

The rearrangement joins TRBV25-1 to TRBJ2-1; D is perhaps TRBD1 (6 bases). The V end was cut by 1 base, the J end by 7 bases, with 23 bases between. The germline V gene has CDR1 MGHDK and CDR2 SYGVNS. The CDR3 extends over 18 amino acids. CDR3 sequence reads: CASSELRNRDNSWNEQFF. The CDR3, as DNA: TGTGCCAGCAGTGAATTGCGGAACCGGGACAACTCGTGGAATGAGCAGTTCTTC. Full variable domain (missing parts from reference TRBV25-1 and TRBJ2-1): EADIYQTPRYLVIGTGKKITLECSQTMGHDKMYWYQQDPGMELHLIHYSYGVNSTEKGDLSSESTVSRIRTEHFPLTLESARPSHTSQYLCASSELRNRDNSWNEQFFGPGTRLTVL.

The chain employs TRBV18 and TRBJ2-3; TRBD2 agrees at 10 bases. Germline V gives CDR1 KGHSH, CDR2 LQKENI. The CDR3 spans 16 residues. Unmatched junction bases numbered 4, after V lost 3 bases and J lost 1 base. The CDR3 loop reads CASSPIGTSGTDTQYF. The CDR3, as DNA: TGTGCCAGCTCACCCATCGGGACTAGCGGCACAGATACGCAGTATTTT.

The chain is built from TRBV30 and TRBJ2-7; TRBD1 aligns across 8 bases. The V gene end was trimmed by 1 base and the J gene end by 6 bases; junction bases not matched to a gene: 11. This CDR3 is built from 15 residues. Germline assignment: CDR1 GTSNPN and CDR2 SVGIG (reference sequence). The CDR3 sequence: CAWSARTGLSCEQYF. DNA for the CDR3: TGTGCCTGGAGTGCAAGGACAGGGCTCTCTTGCGAGCAGTACTTC.

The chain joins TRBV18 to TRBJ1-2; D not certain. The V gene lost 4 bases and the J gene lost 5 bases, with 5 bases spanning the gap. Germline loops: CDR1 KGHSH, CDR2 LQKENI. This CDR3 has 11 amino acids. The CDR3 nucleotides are TGTGCCAGCTCACAGGAATATGGCTACACCTTC. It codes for CASSQEYGYTF.

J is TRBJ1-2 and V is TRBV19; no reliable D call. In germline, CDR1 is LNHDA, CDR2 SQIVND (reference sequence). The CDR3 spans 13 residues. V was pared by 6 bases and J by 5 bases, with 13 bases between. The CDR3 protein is CASSLGIMYGYTF. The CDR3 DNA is TGTGCCAGTAGCCTTGGGATCATGTATGGCTACACCTTC.

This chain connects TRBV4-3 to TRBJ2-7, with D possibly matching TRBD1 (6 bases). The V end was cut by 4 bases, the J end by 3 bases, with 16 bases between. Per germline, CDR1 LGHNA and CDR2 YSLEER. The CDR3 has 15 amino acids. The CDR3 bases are TGCGCCAGCAGCCCGAGCCTTACAGGGTTCTACGAGCAGTACTTC. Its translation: CASSPSLTGFYEQYF.

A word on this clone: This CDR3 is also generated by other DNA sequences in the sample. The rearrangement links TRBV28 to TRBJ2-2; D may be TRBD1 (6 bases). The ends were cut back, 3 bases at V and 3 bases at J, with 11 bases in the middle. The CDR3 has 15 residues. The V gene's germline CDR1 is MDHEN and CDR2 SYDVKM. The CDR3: CASSFQGRDTGELFF. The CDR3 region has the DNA TGTGCCAGCAGTTTTCAGGGGCGCGACACCGGGGAGCTGTTTTTT.

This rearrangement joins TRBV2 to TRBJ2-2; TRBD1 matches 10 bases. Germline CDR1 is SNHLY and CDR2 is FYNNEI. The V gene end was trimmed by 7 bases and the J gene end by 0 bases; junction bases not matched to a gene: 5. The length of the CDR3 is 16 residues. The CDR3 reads CASTTGTGANTGELFF. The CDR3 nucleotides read TGTGCCAGCACCACCGGGACAGGGGCGAACACCGGGGAGCTGTTTTTT.

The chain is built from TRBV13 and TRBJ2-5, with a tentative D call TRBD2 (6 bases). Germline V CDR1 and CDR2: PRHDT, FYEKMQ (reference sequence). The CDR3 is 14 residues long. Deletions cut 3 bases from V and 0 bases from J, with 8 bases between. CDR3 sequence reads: CASSFRGNQETQYF. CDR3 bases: TGTGCCAGCAGCTTCCGCGGGAACCAAGAGACCCAGTACTTC.

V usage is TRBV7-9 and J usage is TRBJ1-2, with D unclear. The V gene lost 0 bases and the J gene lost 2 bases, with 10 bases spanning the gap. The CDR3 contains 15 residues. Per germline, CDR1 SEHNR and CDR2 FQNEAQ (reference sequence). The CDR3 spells CASSLAGGFNYGYTF. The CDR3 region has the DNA TGTGCCAGCAGCTTAGCGGGAGGTTTCAACTATGGCTACACCTTC.

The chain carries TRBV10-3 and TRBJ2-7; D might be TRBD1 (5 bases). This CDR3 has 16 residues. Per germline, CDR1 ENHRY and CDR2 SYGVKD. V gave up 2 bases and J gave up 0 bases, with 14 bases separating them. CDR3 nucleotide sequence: TGTGCCATCAGTGAGGACAGATACACGAGCTCCTACGAGCAGTACTTC. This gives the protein CAISEDRYTSSYEQYF.

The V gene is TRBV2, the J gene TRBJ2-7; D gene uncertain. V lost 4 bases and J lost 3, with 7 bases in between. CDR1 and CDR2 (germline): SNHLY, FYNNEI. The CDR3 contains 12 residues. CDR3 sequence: CASSGVGYEQYF. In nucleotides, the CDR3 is TGTGCCAGCAGTGGGGTCGGCTACGAGCAGTACTTC.

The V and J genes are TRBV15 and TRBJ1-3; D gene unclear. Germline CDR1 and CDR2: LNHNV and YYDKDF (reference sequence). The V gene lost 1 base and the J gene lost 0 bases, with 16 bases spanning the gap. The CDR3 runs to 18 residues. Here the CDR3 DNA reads TGTGCCACCAGCAGAGTAGCCCCTATAGGTACCTCTGGAAACACCATATATTTT. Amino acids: CATSRVAPIGTSGNTIYF.

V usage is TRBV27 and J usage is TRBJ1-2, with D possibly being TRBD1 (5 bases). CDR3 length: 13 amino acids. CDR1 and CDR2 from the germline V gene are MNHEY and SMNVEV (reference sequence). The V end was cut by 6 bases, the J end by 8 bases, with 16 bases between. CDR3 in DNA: TGTGCCAGCAGCGACAGCCGCGGTAGGGGCTACACCTTC. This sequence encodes CASSDSRGRGYTF.

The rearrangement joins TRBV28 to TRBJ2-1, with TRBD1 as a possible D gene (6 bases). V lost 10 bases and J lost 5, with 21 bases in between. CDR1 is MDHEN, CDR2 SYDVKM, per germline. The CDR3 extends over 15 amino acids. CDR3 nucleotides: TGTGCCATAACCCCCCAGGGGAGTAACGACAATGAGCAGTTCTTC. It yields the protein CAITPQGSNDNEQFF.

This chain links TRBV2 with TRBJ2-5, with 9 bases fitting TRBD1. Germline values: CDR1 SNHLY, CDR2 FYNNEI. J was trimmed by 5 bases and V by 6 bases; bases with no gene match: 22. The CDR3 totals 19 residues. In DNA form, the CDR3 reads TGTGCCAGCAGCCGTAAACCGGGACAGGGAGGGGGGTTTGTTGAGACCCAGTACTTC. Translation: CASSRKPGQGGGFVETQYF.

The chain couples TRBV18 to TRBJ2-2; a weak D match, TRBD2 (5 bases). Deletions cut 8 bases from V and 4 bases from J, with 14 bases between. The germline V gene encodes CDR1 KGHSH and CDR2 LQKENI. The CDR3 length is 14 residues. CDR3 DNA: TGTGCCAGCCCTGGAGGTACCCGCACCGGGGAGCTGTTTTTT. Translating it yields CASPGGTRTGELFF.